This T cell receptor (beta chain) was captured by sequencing in a study of Tregs in tolerant kidney transplant recipients. Study results and limitations: Findings come from small patient numbers and require larger validation. Expanding Tregs on activated donor B cells appeared to best identify donor-specific TCRbeta clones. Biological reproducibility was not directly addressed in this study.

Repertoires were generated with immunoSEQ multiplex PCR, while TCRdb's copy carries only in-frame clones and drops some. The profile covers 68,000 or so clones, with 80% to 85% appearing a single time and roughly 4% taken by the ten largest. About this clone: Its target is unknown.

V shed 4 bases and J 5 bases; nucleotides not matched to a gene: 12. The CDR3 runs 15 residues. Germline loops: CDR1 SGHNT, CDR2 YYREEE (reference sequence). Thawed PBMCs were FACS-sorted into unstimulated CD4+CD25+CD127- regulatory T cells, CD4+CD25- non-regulatory cells, CD4 and CD8 cells. The clonotype was recovered from a human donor in good health. The V and J genes are TRBV5-4 and TRBJ2-7, with 7 bases fitting TRBD1. The sequenced sample was CD4+ T cells from blood. The CDR3 protein is CASSPGDRVGHEQYF. The CDR3, as DNA: TGTGCCAGCAGCCCGGGCGACAGGGTGGGACACGAGCAGTACTTC.